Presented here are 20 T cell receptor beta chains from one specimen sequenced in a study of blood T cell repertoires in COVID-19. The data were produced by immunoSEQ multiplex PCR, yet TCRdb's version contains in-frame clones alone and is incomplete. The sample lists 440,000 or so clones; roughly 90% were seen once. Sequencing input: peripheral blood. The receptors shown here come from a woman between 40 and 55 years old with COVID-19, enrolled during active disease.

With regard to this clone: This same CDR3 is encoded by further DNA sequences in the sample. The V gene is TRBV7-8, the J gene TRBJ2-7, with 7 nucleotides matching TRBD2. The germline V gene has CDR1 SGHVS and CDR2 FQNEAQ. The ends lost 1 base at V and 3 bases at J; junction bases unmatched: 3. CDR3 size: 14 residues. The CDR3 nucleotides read TGTGCCAGCAGCTTAGTTGGCGGGAGCTACGAGCAGTACTTC. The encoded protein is CASSLVGGSYEQYF.

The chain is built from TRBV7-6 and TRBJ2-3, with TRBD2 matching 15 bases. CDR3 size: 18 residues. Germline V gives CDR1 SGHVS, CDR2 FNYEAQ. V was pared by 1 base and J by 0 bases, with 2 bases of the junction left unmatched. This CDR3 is CASSLGTSGGVSTDTQYF. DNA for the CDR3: TGTGCCAGCAGCTTAGGGACTAGCGGGGGGGTCAGCACAGATACGCAGTATTTT.

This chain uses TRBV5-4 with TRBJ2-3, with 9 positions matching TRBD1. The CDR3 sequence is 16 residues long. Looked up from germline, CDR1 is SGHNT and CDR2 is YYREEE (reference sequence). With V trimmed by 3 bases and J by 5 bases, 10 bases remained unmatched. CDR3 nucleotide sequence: TGTGCCAGCAGCTCTCCGGAGGACAGGGGTAGAGATACGCAGTATTTT. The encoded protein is CASSSPEDRGRDTQYF. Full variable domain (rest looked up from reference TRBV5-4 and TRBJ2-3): ETGVTQSPTHLIKTRGQQVTLRCSSQSGHNTVSWYQQALGQGPQFIFQYYREEENGRGNFPPRFSGLQFPNYSSELNVNALELDDSALYLCASSSPEDRGRDTQYFGPGTRLTVL.

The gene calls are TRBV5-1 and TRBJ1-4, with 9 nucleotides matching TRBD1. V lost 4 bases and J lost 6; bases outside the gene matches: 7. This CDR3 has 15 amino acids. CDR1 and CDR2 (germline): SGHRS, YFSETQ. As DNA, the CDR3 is TGCGCCAGCAGCCCGGGACAGGGAGAATATGAAAAACTGTTTTTT. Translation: CASSPGQGEYEKLFF. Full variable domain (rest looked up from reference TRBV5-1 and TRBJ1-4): KAGVTQTPRYLIKTRGQQVTLSCSPISGHRSVSWYQQTPGQGLQFLFEYFSETQRNKGNFPGRFSGRQFSNSRSEMNVSTLELGDSALYLCASSPGQGEYEKLFFGSGTQLSVL.

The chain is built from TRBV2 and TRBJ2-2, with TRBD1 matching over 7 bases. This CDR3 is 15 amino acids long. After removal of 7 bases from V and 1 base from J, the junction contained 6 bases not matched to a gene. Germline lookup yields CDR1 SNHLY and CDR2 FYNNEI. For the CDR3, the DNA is TGTGCCAGCAAAAACCGGGACAGGAACACCGGGGAGCTGTTTTTT. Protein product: CASKNRDRNTGELFF.

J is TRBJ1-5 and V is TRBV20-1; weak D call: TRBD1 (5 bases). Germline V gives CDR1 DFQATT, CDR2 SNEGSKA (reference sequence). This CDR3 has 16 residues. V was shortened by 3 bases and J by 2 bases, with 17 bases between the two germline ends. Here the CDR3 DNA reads TGCAGTGCTAGTCCGGGACTGGGGGGGGGCAATCAGCCCCAGCATTTT. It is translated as CSASPGLGGGNQPQHF.

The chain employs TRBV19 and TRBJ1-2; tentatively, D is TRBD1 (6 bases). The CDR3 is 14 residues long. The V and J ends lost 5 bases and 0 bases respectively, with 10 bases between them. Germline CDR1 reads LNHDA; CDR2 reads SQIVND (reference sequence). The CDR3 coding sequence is TGTGCCAGTAGTGCCGGGACAACTAACTATGGCTACACCTTC. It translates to CASSAGTTNYGYTF.

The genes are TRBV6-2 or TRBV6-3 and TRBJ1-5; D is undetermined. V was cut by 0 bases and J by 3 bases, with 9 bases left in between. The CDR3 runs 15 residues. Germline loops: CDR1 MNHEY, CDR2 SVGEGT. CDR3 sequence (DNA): TGTGCCAGCAGTTACTCGAGAGGCTTCAATCAGCCCCAGCATTTT. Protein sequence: CASSYSRGFNQPQHF.

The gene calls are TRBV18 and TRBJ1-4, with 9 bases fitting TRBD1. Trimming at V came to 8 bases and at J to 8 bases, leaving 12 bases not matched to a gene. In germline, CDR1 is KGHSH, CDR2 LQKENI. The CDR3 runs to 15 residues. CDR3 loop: CASPQSGQGWEKLFF. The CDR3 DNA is TGTGCCAGCCCACAGTCCGGACAGGGGTGGGAAAAACTGTTTTTT.

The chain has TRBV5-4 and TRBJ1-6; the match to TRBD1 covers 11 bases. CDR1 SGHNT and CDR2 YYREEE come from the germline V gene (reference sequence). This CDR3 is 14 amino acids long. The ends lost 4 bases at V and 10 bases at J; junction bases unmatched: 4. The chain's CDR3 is CASSRDRGDSPLHF. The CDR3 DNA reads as TGTGCCAGCAGCAGGGACAGGGGGGACTCACCCCTCCACTTT.

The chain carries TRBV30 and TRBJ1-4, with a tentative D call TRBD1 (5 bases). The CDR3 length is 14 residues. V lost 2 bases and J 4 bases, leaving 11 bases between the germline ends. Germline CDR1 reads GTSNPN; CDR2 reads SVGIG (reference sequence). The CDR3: CAWSLGQVNEKLFF. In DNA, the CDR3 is TGTGCCTGGAGTCTGGGGCAGGTTAATGAAAAACTGTTTTTT.

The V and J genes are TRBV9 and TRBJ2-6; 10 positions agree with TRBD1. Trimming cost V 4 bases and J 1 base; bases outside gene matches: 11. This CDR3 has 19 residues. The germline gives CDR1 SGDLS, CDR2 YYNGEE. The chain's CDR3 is CASSPRQGALISGANVLTF. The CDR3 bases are TGTGCCAGCAGCCCTCGACAGGGGGCGCTTATTTCTGGGGCCAACGTCCTGACTTTC. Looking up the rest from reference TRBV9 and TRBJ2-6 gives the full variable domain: DSGVTQTPKHLITATGQRVTLRCSPRSGDLSVYWYQQSLDQGLQFLIQYYNGEERAKGNILERFSAQQFPDLHSELNLSSLELGDSALYFCASSPRQGALISGANVLTFGAGSRLTVL.

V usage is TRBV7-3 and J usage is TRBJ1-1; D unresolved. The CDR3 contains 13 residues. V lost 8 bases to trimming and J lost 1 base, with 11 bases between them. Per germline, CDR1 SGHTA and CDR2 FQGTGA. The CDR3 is CASSRGENTEAFF. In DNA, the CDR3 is TGTGCCAGCTCGAGAGGCGAGAACACTGAAGCTTTCTTT. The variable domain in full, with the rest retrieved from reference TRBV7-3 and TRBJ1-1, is GAGVSQTPSNKVTEKGKYVELRCDPISGHTALYWYRQSLGQGPEFLIYFQGTGAADDSGLPNDRFFAVRPEGSVSTLKIQRTERGDSAVYLCASSRGENTEAFFGQGTRLTVV.

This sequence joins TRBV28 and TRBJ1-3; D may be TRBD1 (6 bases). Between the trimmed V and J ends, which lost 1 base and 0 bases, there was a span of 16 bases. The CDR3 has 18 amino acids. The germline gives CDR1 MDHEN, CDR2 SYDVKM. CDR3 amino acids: CASSLFSGGAGSGNTIYF. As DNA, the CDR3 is TGTGCCAGCAGTTTATTTTCGGGGGGCGCGGGCTCTGGAAACACCATATATTTT. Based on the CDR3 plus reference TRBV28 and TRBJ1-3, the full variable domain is DVKVTQSSRYLVKRTGEKVFLECVQDMDHENMFWYRQDPGLGLRLIYFSYDVKMKEKGDIPEGYSVSREKKERFSLILESASTNQTSMYLCASSLFSGGAGSGNTIYFGEGSWLTVV.

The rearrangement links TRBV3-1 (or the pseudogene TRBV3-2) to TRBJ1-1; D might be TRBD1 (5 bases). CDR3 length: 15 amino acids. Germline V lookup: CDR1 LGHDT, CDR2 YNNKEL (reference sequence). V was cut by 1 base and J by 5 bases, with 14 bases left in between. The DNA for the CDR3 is TGTGCCAGCAGCCAAGTGGCAGGGAGGGGAACTGAAGCTTTCTTT. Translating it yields CASSQVAGRGTEAFF.

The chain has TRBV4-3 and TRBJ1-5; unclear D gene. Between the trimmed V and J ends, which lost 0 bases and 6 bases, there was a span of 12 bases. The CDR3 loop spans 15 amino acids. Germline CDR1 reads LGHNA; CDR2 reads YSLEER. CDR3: CASSQDRGFGQPQHF. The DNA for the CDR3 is TGCGCCAGCAGCCAAGATAGAGGGTTCGGTCAGCCCCAGCATTTT.

Here the CDR3 DNA reads TGTGCCAGCAGCTTAAGAGGTGGCAGGGGGCAAATTGGCTACACCTTC. As protein: CASSLRGGRGQIGYTF. The V gene is TRBV7-9, the J gene TRBJ1-2, with 8 bases lining up with TRBD1. Germline V CDR1 and CDR2: SEHNR, FQNEAQ (reference sequence). The V and J ends lost 2 bases and 7 bases, in that order; junction bases with no gene match: 12. The CDR3 spans 16 residues.

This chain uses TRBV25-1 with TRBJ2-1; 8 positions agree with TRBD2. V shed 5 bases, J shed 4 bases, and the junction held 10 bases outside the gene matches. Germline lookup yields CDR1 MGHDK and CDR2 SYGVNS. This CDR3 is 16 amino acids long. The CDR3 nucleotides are TGTGCCAGCAGTTTTCGGACTAGCCCGTATTACAATGAGCAGTTCTTC. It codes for CASSFRTSPYYNEQFF. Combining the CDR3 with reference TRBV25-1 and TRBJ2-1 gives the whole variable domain EADIYQTPRYLVIGTGKKITLECSQTMGHDKMYWYQQDPGMELHLIHYSYGVNSTEKGDLSSESTVSRIRTEHFPLTLESARPSHTSQYLCASSFRTSPYYNEQFFGPGTRLTVL.

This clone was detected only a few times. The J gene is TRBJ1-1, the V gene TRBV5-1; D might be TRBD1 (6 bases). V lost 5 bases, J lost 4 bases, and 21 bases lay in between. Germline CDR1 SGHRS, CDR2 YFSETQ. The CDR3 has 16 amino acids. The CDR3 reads CASSLFSSGVFTEAFF. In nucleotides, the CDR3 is TGCGCCAGCAGTTTATTCTCCTCAGGGGTTTTCACTGAAGCTTTCTTT. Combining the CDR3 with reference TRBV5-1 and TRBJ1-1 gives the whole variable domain KAGVTQTPRYLIKTRGQQVTLSCSPISGHRSVSWYQQTPGQGLQFLFEYFSETQRNKGNFPGRFSGRQFSNSRSEMNVSTLELGDSALYLCASSLFSSGVFTEAFFGQGTRLTVV.

This CDR3 reads CASSQDGALGVTQYF. DNA of the CDR3: TGCGCCAGCAGCCAAGATGGCGCCCTGGGAGTTACGCAGTATTTT. V gene TRBV4-3 combines with J gene TRBJ2-3, with a possible D match to TRBD2 (5 bases). Germline V gives CDR1 LGHNA, CDR2 YSLEER. Deletions cut 0 bases from V and 8 bases from J, with 15 bases between. This CDR3 has 15 amino acids.